The 30 T cell receptor beta chains reported below all come from one sample, sequenced in a study of cytomegalovirus exposure and HLA in healthy donors. The PCR made use of 60 Vbeta and 13 Jbeta primers. Assay: immunoSEQ multiplex PCR; the TCRdb copy retains only in-frame clones and omits some. The table includes about 110,000 clones, over 60% detected once. The sample taken for sequencing was PBMCs. Receptors originate from a woman aged 50 to 60 in good health and CMV-seropositive.

The V call is TRBV11-3, the J call TRBJ2-2, with a tentative D call TRBD1 (5 bases). The V gene lost 0 bases and the J gene lost 0 bases, with 8 bases spanning the gap. CDR3 length: 16 amino acids. CDR1 is SGHNT, CDR2 YENEEA, per germline. The CDR3 loop reads CASSLDLGPNTGELFF. The CDR3 DNA sequence: TGTGCCAGCAGCTTAGATCTGGGGCCGAACACCGGGGAGCTGTTTTTT.

The V gene is TRBV29-1, the J gene TRBJ1-2; 7 bases map to TRBD1. CDR1 is SQVTM, CDR2 ANQGSEA, per germline. Trimming cost V 5 bases and J 0 bases; bases outside gene matches: 6. The CDR3 contains 14 residues. The CDR3 is CSVPRTGSNYGYTF. CDR3 DNA sequence: TGCAGCGTTCCCCGGACAGGTTCTAACTATGGCTACACCTTC.

In its sample, this clone was seen once. This chain uses TRBV7-9 with TRBJ2-3; 16 nucleotides agree with TRBD2. The CDR3 is made up of 19 amino acids. The germline gives CDR1 SEHNR, CDR2 FQNEAQ (reference sequence). The J segment lost 2 bases and the V segment lost 5 bases, leaving 10 bases of the junction unmatched. CDR3 residues: CASSKRGTSGGDYTDTQYF. CDR3 DNA sequence: TGTGCCAGCAGCAAGCGGGGGACTAGCGGGGGGGACTACACAGATACGCAGTATTTT.

The chain is built from TRBV28 and TRBJ2-3; D is perhaps TRBD1 (7 bases). CDR3 size: 13 residues. Germline V CDR1 and CDR2: MDHEN, SYDVKM. V was cut by 8 bases and J by 4 bases, with 13 bases left in between. CDR3 DNA sequence: TGTGCCAGCGGGACTCAGGGGGCAGATACGCAGTATTTT. This gives the protein CASGTQGADTQYF.

The CDR3 bases are TGTGCCAGCAGCGAGAGGGTATTAAACACCGGGGAGCTGTTTTTT. It yields the protein CASSERVLNTGELFF. J is TRBJ2-2 and V is TRBV7-2, with D possibly being TRBD2 (5 bases). The CDR3 is 15 amino acids. CDR1 is SGHTA, CDR2 FQGNSA, per germline. V was pared by 5 bases and J by 2 bases, with 12 bases between. The whole variable domain, remainder taken from reference TRBV7-2 and TRBJ2-2, is GAGVSQSPSNKVTEKGKDVELRCDPISGHTALYWYRQSLGQGLEFLIYFQGNSAPDKSGLPSDRFSAERTGGSVSTLTIQRTQQEDSAVYLCASSERVLNTGELFFGEGSRLTVL.

The chain links TRBV5-1 to TRBJ2-7; 9 bases fit TRBD2. The germline V gene has CDR1 SGHRS and CDR2 YFSETQ. The J segment lost 0 bases and the V segment lost 5 bases, leaving 12 bases of the junction unmatched. This CDR3 comprises 17 residues. The CDR3 region has the DNA TGCGCCAGCAGTTCGGGACCGAGCGGGGGGTTCTCCTACGAGCAGTACTTC. Residues: CASSSGPSGGFSYEQYF.

The chain combines TRBV9 with TRBJ2-5; 8 nucleotides match TRBD1. Germline V CDR1 and CDR2: SGDLS, YYNGEE. The CDR3 consists of 15 residues. V trimming: 0 bases; J trimming: 3 bases; junction bases outside the gene matches: 4. CDR3 sequence reads: CASSVADRGKETQYF. CDR3 nucleotide sequence: TGTGCCAGCAGCGTAGCCGACAGGGGCAAAGAGACCCAGTACTTC.

The rearrangement links TRBV29-1 to TRBJ1-2; D is undetermined. In germline, CDR1 is SQVTM, CDR2 ANQGSEA. V lost 0 bases and J lost 2, with 7 bases in between. The CDR3 is 13 amino acids. CDR3 in amino acids: CSVEEAVNYGYTF. CDR3 DNA: TGCAGCGTTGAAGAAGCCGTGAACTATGGCTACACCTTC.

The chain links TRBV10-3 to TRBJ2-7, with 7 bases identical to TRBD1. Germline V CDR1 and CDR2: ENHRY, SYGVKD. This CDR3 region has 13 residues. The junction had 8 bases not matched to a gene; V was cut back by 7 bases and J by 5 bases. DNA of the CDR3: TGTGCCATCAAGTCGGTAGGGGGCAACGAGCAGTACTTC. It specifies CAIKSVGGNEQYF.

In its sample, this clone was seen a few times. The J gene is TRBJ2-6, the V gene TRBV7-3; 9 bases match TRBD1. V lost 5 bases, J lost 6 bases, and 2 bases stayed unmatched. CDR1 and CDR2 (germline): SGHTA, FQGTGA. The CDR3 totals 14 residues. In nucleotides, the CDR3 is TGTGCCAGCAGCCGGACAGGGGAGGCCAACGTCCTGACTTTC. Amino acid sequence: CASSRTGEANVLTF.

The rearrangement uses TRBV4-1 and TRBJ1-1; TRBD1 matches 7 bases. V dropped 0 bases and J dropped 4; count of bases not matched to a gene: 5. This CDR3 contains 15 residues. CDR1 is MGHRA, CDR2 YSYEKL, per germline. This chain's CDR3 is CASSQDGRGSTEAFF. The CDR3 nucleotides are TGCGCCAGCAGCCAAGATGGCAGGGGGAGCACTGAAGCTTTCTTT.

CDR3 region: CASSYSAGETQYF. Here the CDR3 DNA reads TGCGCCAGCAGCTACTCCGCGGGCGAGACCCAGTACTTC. The gene calls are TRBV5-1 and TRBJ2-5, with D perhaps TRBD2 (5 bases). V gave up 3 bases and J gave up 5 bases, with 11 bases separating them. Germline-derived CDR1 and CDR2 are SGHRS and YFSETQ. CDR3 length: 13 amino acids.

V usage is TRBV5-1 and J usage is TRBJ1-4; D may be TRBD1 (5 bases). The length of the CDR3 is 14 residues. The V gene lost 3 bases and the J gene lost 4 bases, with 10 bases spanning the gap. Germline loops: CDR1 SGHRS, CDR2 YFSETQ. The CDR3 loop is CASSSQGSNEKLFF. CDR3 sequence (DNA): TGCGCCAGCAGCTCGCAGGGAAGTAATGAAAAACTGTTTTTT.

This clone was counted a single time. The rearrangement joins TRBV2 to TRBJ2-7; 9 bases map to TRBD2. The CDR3 length is 14 residues. V lost 3 bases to trimming and J lost 4 bases; unmatched junction nucleotides: 4. Germline assignment: CDR1 SNHLY and CDR2 FYNNEI. The CDR3 DNA is TGTGCCAGCAGTGATCCTAGCGGGGAGTACGAGCAGTACTTC. This gives the protein CASSDPSGEYEQYF.

Concerning this clone: This sequence is one base from a far larger clone and is likely a read error. The chain uses TRBV5-5 and TRBJ2-1; D call uncertain. Germline assignment: CDR1 SGHKS and CDR2 YYEKEE (reference sequence). Trimming cost V 6 bases and J 14 bases, with 6 bases left between them. The CDR3 sequence is 8 residues long. CDR3 in amino acids: CASTSKFF. The CDR3 DNA reads as TGTGCCAGCACATCAAAGTTCTTC. Full variable domain (rest looked up from reference TRBV5-5 and TRBJ2-1): DAGVTQSPTHLIKTRGQQVTLRCSPISGHKSVSWYQQVLGQGPQFIFQYYEKEERGRGNFPDRFSARQFPNYSSELNVNALLLGDSALYLCASTSKFFGPGTRLTVL.

CDR3 residues: CASSPLRVDGRGTEAFF. In nucleotides, the CDR3 is TGTGCCAGCTCCCCTCTACGCGTTGATGGGCGTGGAACTGAAGCTTTCTTT. This chain uses TRBV18 with TRBJ1-1; D is unclear. Trimming removed 6 bases from V and 5 bases from J, with 25 bases in between. Looked up from germline, CDR1 is KGHSH and CDR2 is LQKENI. This CDR3 has 17 amino acids. Full variable domain (remainder filled in from reference TRBV18 and TRBJ1-1): NAGVMQNPRHLVRRRGQEARLRCSPMKGHSHVYWYRQLPEEGLKFMVYLQKENIIDESGMPKERFSAEFPKEGPSILRIQQVVRGDSAAYFCASSPLRVDGRGTEAFFGQGTRLTVV.

The genes are TRBV28 and TRBJ1-6, with 8 bases aligning to TRBD1. CDR3 length: 14 amino acids. CDR1 is MDHEN and CDR2 is SYDVKM in the germline V gene. V was clipped by 6 bases and J by 10 bases; unmatched bases: 8. In nucleotides, the CDR3 is TGTGCCAGCAGACCAGGGGGCGCGGGATCACCCCTCCACTTT. It is translated as CASRPGGAGSPLHF.

Notes on this clone: Compared with germline, one end of the junction differs, possibly owing to a read error. The CDR3 sequence: CASSYVGQTNTEAFF. The CDR3 nucleotides read TGTGCCAGCAGTTACGTGGGACAGACGAACACTGAAGCTTTCTTT. V gene TRBV10-3 combines with J gene TRBJ1-1; the match to TRBD1 covers 7 bases. CDR3 length equals 15 residues. Germline-derived CDR1 and CDR2 are ENHRY and SYGVKD.

V usage is TRBV5-4 and J usage is TRBJ2-3; 12 bases map to TRBD2. This CDR3 is built from 16 residues. With V trimmed by 0 bases and J by 6 bases, 5 bases remained unmatched. The germline CDR1 and CDR2 sequences are SGHNT and YYREEE (reference sequence). The CDR3 loop is CASSLDLAGGPDTQYF. Here the CDR3 DNA reads TGTGCCAGCAGCTTGGATCTAGCGGGGGGGCCTGATACGCAGTATTTT.

This chain joins TRBV5-1 and TRBJ2-1, with TRBD1 identical over 7 bases. Germline CDR1 and CDR2: SGHRS and YFSETQ. The CDR3 length is 15 residues. V shed 5 bases and J 2 bases; nucleotides not matched to a gene: 7. CDR3 residues: CASRPGDRTYNEQFF. In DNA, the CDR3 is TGCGCCAGCAGACCCGGGGACAGAACCTACAATGAGCAGTTCTTC.

V gene TRBV5-5 combines with J gene TRBJ2-3, with TRBD1 matching 9 bases. Trimming cost V 5 bases and J 3 bases; bases outside gene matches: 16. The length of the CDR3 is 18 residues. Germline CDR1 reads SGHKS; CDR2 reads YYEKEE (reference sequence). Here the CDR3 reads CASRSFIRDRVKTDTQYF. In DNA, the CDR3 is TGTGCCAGCAGATCATTTATCCGGGACAGGGTTAAAACAGATACGCAGTATTTT.

This clone came up a few times. The chain couples TRBV5-5 to TRBJ1-1, with a tentative D call TRBD1 (5 bases). The ends were cut back, 0 bases at V and 0 bases at J, with 9 bases in the middle. This CDR3 is built from 15 residues. The V gene's germline CDR1 is SGHKS and CDR2 YYEKEE (reference sequence). CDR3 nucleotides: TGTGCCAGCAGCTTGGTGGCAGGGATGAACACTGAAGCTTTCTTT. Protein: CASSLVAGMNTEAFF.

This chain connects TRBV5-1 to TRBJ2-5; D is possibly TRBD2 (5 bases). This CDR3 has 14 amino acids. Germline CDR1 and CDR2: SGHRS and YFSETQ. V gave up 0 bases and J gave up 5 bases, with 11 bases separating them. CDR3 in DNA: TGCGCCAGCAGCTTGGCGGCGGGTGAGGAGACCCAGTACTTC. Translated: CASSLAAGEETQYF.

This clone was seen a handful of times. The chain combines TRBV11-3 with TRBJ2-7; possibly TRBD1 for D (5 bases). The V end lost 5 bases, the J end lost 3 bases, and 14 bases lay between the germline ends. Germline CDR1 is SGHNT and CDR2 is YENEEA. This CDR3 is built from 14 residues. The CDR3 sequence is CASSPRGAVYEQYF. CDR3 nucleotide sequence: TGTGCCAGCAGCCCCCGTGGGGCGGTCTACGAGCAGTACTTC.

V usage is TRBV7-8 and J usage is TRBJ1-2, with unresolved D. This CDR3 is built from 18 residues. CDR1 and CDR2 from the germline V gene are SGHVS and FQNEAQ. V was pared by 1 base and J by 1 base, with 19 bases between. CDR3 loop: CASSLGIWRKKDNYGYTF. The CDR3 nucleotides read TGTGCCAGCAGCTTAGGGATTTGGAGAAAGAAAGATAACTATGGCTACACCTTC.

The chain carries TRBV18 and TRBJ2-3, with 13 bases aligning to TRBD2. J was trimmed by 0 bases and V by 5 bases; bases with no gene match: 8. This CDR3 spans 18 amino acids. Germline CDR1 reads KGHSH; CDR2 reads LQKENI. CDR3 sequence (DNA): TGTGCCAGCTCATTCGGACTAGCGGGGGAAACTAGCACAGATACGCAGTATTTT. This codes for CASSFGLAGETSTDTQYF.

This chain uses TRBV4-3 with TRBJ1-5, with a weak D call TRBD1 (5 bases). The CDR3 loop spans 16 amino acids. Trimming removed 0 bases at V and 4 bases at J, with 13 bases between. Germline CDR1 reads LGHNA; CDR2 reads YSLEER. The CDR3 loop reads CASSQDLSGGNQPQHF. The CDR3 DNA reads as TGCGCCAGCAGCCAAGATCTTTCGGGGGGAAATCAGCCCCAGCATTTT.

The CDR3 protein is CASPSNTGELFF. As DNA, the CDR3 is TGCGCCAGTCCGAGCAACACCGGGGAGCTGTTTTTT. The chain is built from TRBV10-2 and TRBJ2-2; D is ambiguous. The CDR3 is 12 amino acids. V dropped 9 bases and J dropped 2 bases, with 7 bases sitting between them. The germline V gene encodes CDR1 WSHSY and CDR2 SAAADI.

This chain connects TRBV11-2 to TRBJ2-7; 13 bases are a match to TRBD2. CDR1 and CDR2 (germline): SGHAT, FQNNGV. The CDR3 totals 16 residues. The V gene end was trimmed by 4 bases and the J gene end by 6 bases; junction bases not matched to a gene: 9. The CDR3 DNA reads as TGTGCCAGCAGCTCTCCGGGACTAGCGGGGACCGCCGAGCAGTACTTC. It specifies CASSSPGLAGTAEQYF.

The V call is TRBV7-3, the J call TRBJ2-3; D perhaps matches TRBD2 (6 bases). Germline V gene data show CDR1 as SGHTA and CDR2 as FQGTGA. The V gene lost 3 bases and the J gene lost 0 bases, with 13 bases spanning the gap. CDR3 length: 16 residues. The CDR3 nucleotides are TGTGCCAGCAGCTTTTCCGCCGGGAGCAGCACAGATACGCAGTATTTT. This gives the protein CASSFSAGSSTDTQYF. Drawing the rest from reference TRBV7-3 and TRBJ2-3, the complete variable domain is GAGVSQTPSNKVTEKGKYVELRCDPISGHTALYWYRQSLGQGPEFLIYFQGTGAADDSGLPNDRFFAVRPEGSVSTLKIQRTERGDSAVYLCASSFSAGSSTDTQYFGPGTRLTVL.